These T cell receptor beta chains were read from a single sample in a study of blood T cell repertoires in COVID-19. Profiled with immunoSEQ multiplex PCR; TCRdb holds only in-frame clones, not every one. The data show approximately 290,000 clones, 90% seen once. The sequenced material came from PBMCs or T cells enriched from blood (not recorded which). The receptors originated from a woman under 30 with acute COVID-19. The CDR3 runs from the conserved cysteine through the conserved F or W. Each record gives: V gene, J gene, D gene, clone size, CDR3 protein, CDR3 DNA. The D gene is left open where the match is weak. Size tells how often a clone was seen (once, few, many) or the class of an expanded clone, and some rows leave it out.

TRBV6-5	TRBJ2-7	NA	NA	CASSSGSYEQYF	TGTGCCAGCAGTTCAGGGTCCTACGAGCAGTACTTC
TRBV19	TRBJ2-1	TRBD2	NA	CASSWTSGGSYNEQFF	TGTGCCAGTAGTTGGACTAGCGGGGGATCCTACAATGAGCAGTTCTTC
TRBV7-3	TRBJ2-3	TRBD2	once	CASSLRGGLFSTDTQYF	TGTGCCAGCAGCTTAAGGGGGGGACTATTTAGCACAGATACGCAGTATTTT
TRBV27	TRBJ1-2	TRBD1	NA	CASMTGQGSGYTF	TGTGCCAGCATGACGGGACAGGGATCTGGCTACACCTTC
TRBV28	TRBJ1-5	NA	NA	CATRGGGGRPQHF	TGTGCCACCAGGGGCGGGGGAGGACGGCCCCAGCATTTT
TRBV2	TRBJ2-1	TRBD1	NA	CASTRQGNEQFF	TGTGCCAGCACTAGACAGGGAAATGAGCAGTTCTTC
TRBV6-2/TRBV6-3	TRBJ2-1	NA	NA	CASSGQGSYNEQFF	TGTGCCAGCAGTGGACAAGGTAGTTACAATGAGCAGTTCTTC
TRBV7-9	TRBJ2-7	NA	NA	CASSLGRDWSYEQYF	TGTGCCAGCAGCTTAGGCCGGGACTGGTCATACGAGCAGTACTTC
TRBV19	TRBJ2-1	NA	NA	CASTAAPSSYNEQFF	TGTGCCAGTACTGCGGCCCCGAGCTCCTACAATGAGCAGTTCTTC
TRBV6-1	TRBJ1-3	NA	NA	CASSEVTLSGNTIYF	TGTGCCAGCAGTGAAGTGACACTCTCTGGAAACACCATATATTTT
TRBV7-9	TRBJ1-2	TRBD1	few	CASSPWDRGGYTF	TGTGCCAGCAGCCCTTGGGACAGGGGTGGCTACACCTTC
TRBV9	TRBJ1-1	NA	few	CASSPWGGESPWLNTEAFF	TGTGCCAGCAGCCCCTGGGGGGGTGAATCGCCGTGGTTGAACACTGAAGCTTTCTTT
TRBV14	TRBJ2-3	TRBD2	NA	CASSQTDGGSRSTDTQYF	TGTGCCAGCAGCCAAACCGACGGCGGGAGTCGTAGCACAGATACGCAGTATTTT
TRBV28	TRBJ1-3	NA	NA	CASSLSETASGNTIYF	TGTGCCAGCAGTTTATCAGAAACAGCCTCTGGAAACACCATATATTTT
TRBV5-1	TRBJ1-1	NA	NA	CASKTGGQNTEAFF	TGCGCCAGCAAAACGGGGGGCCAGAACACTGAAGCTTTCTTT
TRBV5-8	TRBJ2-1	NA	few	CASSLDGSVSEQFF	TGTGCCAGCAGCTTGGACGGGAGCGTGAGTGAGCAGTTCTTC
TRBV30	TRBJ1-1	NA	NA	CAWSVGGSNTEAFF	TGTGCCTGGAGTGTCGGGGGGTCGAACACTGAAGCTTTCTTT
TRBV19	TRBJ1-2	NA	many	CATEGFGYTF	TGTGCCACTGAGGGTTTTGGCTACACCTTC
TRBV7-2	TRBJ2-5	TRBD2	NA	CASSLGTSGRQETQYF	TGTGCCAGCAGCTTAGGGACTAGCGGGAGACAGGAGACCCAGTACTTC
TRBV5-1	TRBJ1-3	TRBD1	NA	CASSLQGAGNTIYF	TGCGCCAGCAGCTTGCAGGGGGCAGGAAACACCATATATTTT
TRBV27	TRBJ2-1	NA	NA	CASSLVGESYNEQFF	TGTGCCAGCAGTTTGGTGGGAGAATCTTACAATGAGCAGTTCTTC
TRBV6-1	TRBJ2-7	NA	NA	CASSEVTGNHEQYF	TGTGCCAGCAGTGAAGTTACAGGGAATCACGAGCAGTACTTC
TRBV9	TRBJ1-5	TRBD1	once	CASSSGTGKDQPQHF	TGTGCCAGCAGCAGTGGGACAGGGAAAGATCAGCCCCAGCATTTT
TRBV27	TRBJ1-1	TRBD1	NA	CASTYDREKDTEAFF	TGTGCCAGCACCTATGACAGGGAAAAGGACACTGAAGCTTTCTTT
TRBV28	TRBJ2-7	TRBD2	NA	CASSAAGGPTGEQYF	TGTGCCAGCAGCGCGGCGGGAGGGCCGACGGGCGAGCAGTACTTC
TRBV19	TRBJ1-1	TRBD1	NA	CASSPRTGKNTEAFF	TGTGCCAGTAGTCCTCGGACAGGGAAGAACACTGAAGCTTTCTTT
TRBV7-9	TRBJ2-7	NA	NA	CASSLVPSQEQYF	TGTGCCAGCAGCTTAGTACCTAGCCAGGAGCAGTACTTC
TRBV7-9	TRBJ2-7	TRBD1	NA	CASSLFDRDEQYF	TGTGCCAGCAGCTTATTCGACAGGGACGAGCAGTACTTC
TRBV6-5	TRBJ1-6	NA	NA	CASSKTGWSPLHF	TGTGCCAGCAGTAAAACAGGGTGGTCACCCCTCCACTTT
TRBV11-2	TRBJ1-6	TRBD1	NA	CASSPGRDRVHNSPLHF	TGTGCCAGCAGCCCCGGCCGGGACAGAGTCCATAATTCACCCCTCCACTTT
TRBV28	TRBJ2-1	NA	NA	CASSLADYNEQFF	TGTGCCAGCAGTTTGGCGGATTACAATGAGCAGTTCTTC
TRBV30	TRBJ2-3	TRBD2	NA	CAWSGGLAGAGDTQYF	TGTGCCTGGAGTGGGGGACTAGCGGGAGCGGGAGATACGCAGTATTTT